This T cell receptor beta chain emerged from a study of CD8+CD57+ T cells in acquired aplastic anemia. Deletions cut 6 bases from V and 5 bases from J, with 19 bases between. The CDR3 length is 15 residues. CDR1 and CDR2 (germline): MNHEY, SMNVEV (reference sequence). This clonotype has a count of ten or more. Individuals selected for sequencing had exhibited CD8+CD57+ cell expansion on flow cytometry. TCR beta VDJ and CDR3 profiles were obtained from a genomic DNA template. TCRdb fed the reads into MiXCR, producing one record per CDR3 protein. This repertoire shows 220,000 or so distinct CDR3 sequences, about 62% found once; its top ten account for around 50%.

The V gene is TRBV27, the J gene TRBJ1-1; D unclear. The TCR comes from a human donor with aplastic anemia. The sample was sorted CD4+, CD8+, or CD8+CD57+ T cells (not recorded which) from PBMCs. The CDR3 is CASSRWRHLWTEAFF. The CDR3 bases are TGTGCCAGCAGCAGGTGGCGCCACCTTTGGACTGAAGCTTTCTTT.